Below, 21 T cell receptor beta chains from the same sample are listed, as sequenced in a study of technical replicates of blood from several donors. Assay: immunoSEQ multiplex PCR; the TCRdb copy retains only in-frame clones and omits some. The table lists 100,000 or so clones, about 96% of them singletons, with 0.36% in the top ten. The sample was T cells isolated from PBMCs. Source of these receptors: a human donor in good health.

This chain uses TRBV30 with TRBJ2-7; a weak D match, TRBD2 (5 bases). The CDR3 is 12 residues long. V was pared by 3 bases and J by 7 bases, with 13 bases between. Per the germline V gene, CDR1 is GTSNPN and CDR2 is SVGIG (reference sequence). The CDR3 DNA follows: TGTGCCTGGAGGCGTCCGCCGGGGGAGCAGTACTTC. As protein: CAWRRPPGEQYF.

The gene calls are TRBV4-2 and TRBJ2-1; maybe TRBD2 (6 bases). Trimming left V 0 bases short and J 14 bases short, with 20 bases between. Per the germline V gene, CDR1 is LGHNA and CDR2 is YNFKEQ. The CDR3 loop spans 15 amino acids. The CDR3 here is CASSQDATSGDQEFF. The CDR3 bases are TGTGCCAGCAGCCAAGATGCGACTAGTGGCGATCAGGAGTTCTTC.

The V call is TRBV29-1, the J call TRBJ2-7, with D possibly matching TRBD1 (7 bases). In germline, CDR1 is SQVTM, CDR2 ANQGSEA. The CDR3 runs to 12 residues. Trimming pared 7 bases from V and 0 bases from J, leaving 10 bases between. The CDR3 nucleotides are TGCAGCGGGAGGGACAGCTCCTACGAGCAGTACTTC. As protein: CSGRDSSYEQYF.

CDR3 nucleotides: TGTGCCAGCAGCTTAAAGGCACAGGGCCTCGACACTGAAGCTTTCTTT. This gives the protein CASSLKAQGLDTEAFF. The gene calls are TRBV7-3 and TRBJ1-1, with a weak D call TRBD1 (6 bases). V gave up 1 base and J gave up 3 bases, with 15 bases separating them. This CDR3 is built from 16 residues. Germline CDR1 SGHTA, CDR2 FQGTGA.

This chain connects TRBV19 to TRBJ1-1; maybe TRBD1 (6 bases). Trimming shortened V by 1 base and J by 2 bases, and 17 bases separated the two germline ends. The germline gives CDR1 LNHDA, CDR2 SQIVND (reference sequence). This CDR3 contains 17 residues. The CDR3: CASSIVAGTQSNTEAFF. CDR3 sequence (DNA): TGTGCCAGTAGTATAGTTGCCGGGACACAATCTAACACTGAAGCTTTCTTT.

The chain employs TRBV7-6 and TRBJ1-4, with 7 bases identical to TRBD1. The CDR3 has 15 amino acids. Germline values: CDR1 SGHVS, CDR2 FNYEAQ. The V gene end was trimmed by 2 bases and the J gene end by 5 bases; junction bases not matched to a gene: 5. CDR3 region: CASSLRDSANEKLFF. The CDR3 coding sequence is TGTGCCAGCAGCTTAAGGGACAGCGCAAATGAAAAACTGTTTTTT.

V gene TRBV2 combines with J gene TRBJ2-7; D gene uncertain. CDR3 length: 12 residues. V was clipped by 4 bases and J by 6 bases, with 10 bases between them. The germline CDR1 and CDR2 sequences are SNHLY and FYNNEI. The CDR3 spells CASSGSSREQYF. DNA of the CDR3: TGTGCCAGCAGTGGGTCGAGTCGCGAGCAGTACTTC.

This clone is a singleton in its sample. The chain uses TRBV4-1 and TRBJ1-5; 8 bases are shared with TRBD1. The germline V gene has CDR1 MGHRA and CDR2 YSYEKL. This CDR3 is 16 amino acids long. Trimming took 3 bases from V and 2 from J; bases not matched to a gene: 6. Here the CDR3 DNA reads TGCGCCAGCAGCCAGGTAGACAGGGGTGGCAATCAGCCCCAGCATTTT. This gives the protein CASSQVDRGGNQPQHF.

The V call is TRBV7-3, the J call TRBJ2-2; D ambiguous. CDR1 is SGHTA and CDR2 is FQGTGA in the germline V gene. This CDR3 is 13 amino acids long. V lost 2 bases and J 2 bases, leaving 3 bases between the germline ends. The CDR3 sequence: CASSLLNTGELFF. The CDR3 DNA is TGTGCCAGCAGCTTACTAAACACCGGGGAGCTGTTTTTT.

The chain has TRBV7-2 and TRBJ2-1, with TRBD1 as a possible D gene (5 bases). Germline lookup yields CDR1 SGHTA and CDR2 FQGNSA. Trimming stripped 0 bases from V and 4 bases from J, with 10 bases between. CDR3 size: 15 residues. The CDR3 region is CASSLAPGLYNEQFF. As DNA, the CDR3 is TGTGCCAGCAGCTTAGCGCCAGGGCTGTACAATGAGCAGTTCTTC.

The chain links TRBV5-4 to TRBJ1-1; 8 bases align to TRBD1. This CDR3 is 15 amino acids long. Germline CDR1 SGHNT, CDR2 YYREEE (reference sequence). Trimming took 3 bases from V and 0 from J; bases not matched to a gene: 4. Here the CDR3 reads CASSYGQGLNTEAFF. The CDR3 coding sequence is TGTGCCAGCAGCTATGGACAGGGATTGAACACTGAAGCTTTCTTT.

This clone was counted once. The rearrangement links TRBV2 to TRBJ2-2, with 7 nucleotides matching TRBD1. The CDR3 loop spans 15 amino acids. CDR1 is SNHLY and CDR2 is FYNNEI in the germline V gene. J gave up 1 base and V 4 bases, and 3 bases lay outside the gene matches. The CDR3 is CASSVDRLNTGELFF. The CDR3 coding sequence is TGTGCCAGCAGTGTGGACAGGTTGAACACCGGGGAGCTGTTTTTT.

The chain joins TRBV29-1 to TRBJ2-7, with D perhaps TRBD1 (5 bases). Germline V CDR1 and CDR2: SQVTM, ANQGSEA. This CDR3 has 12 amino acids. V lost 4 bases to trimming and J lost 3 bases, with 10 bases between them. The CDR3 nucleotides are TGCAGCGTTGCAGGGAATCGCTACGAGCAGTACTTC. Protein: CSVAGNRYEQYF.

This chain's CDR3 is CASSALTSGFSYEQYF. CDR3 DNA: TGTGCCAGCAGTGCCCTGACTAGCGGGTTCTCCTACGAGCAGTACTTC. The J gene is TRBJ2-7, the V gene TRBV6-1, with TRBD2 matching 10 bases. The CDR3 runs to 16 residues. V lost 4 bases, J lost 0 bases, and 6 bases stayed unmatched. Germline CDR1 MNHNS, CDR2 SASEGT.

CDR3 sequence reads: CASRSKTQGKQFF. The CDR3 nucleotides are TGTGCCAGCAGGAGTAAAACACAGGGGAAACAGTTCTTC. The chain has TRBV6-6 and TRBJ2-1; 7 positions agree with TRBD1. J gave up 13 bases and V 6 bases, and 12 bases lay outside the gene matches. The CDR3 is made up of 13 amino acids. Germline V CDR1 and CDR2: MNHNY, SVGAGI (reference sequence).

This chain uses TRBV5-6 with TRBJ1-4; no firm D call. Between the trimmed V and J ends, which lost 2 bases and 1 base, there was a span of 9 bases. CDR3 length equals 15 residues. The V gene's germline CDR1 is SGHDT and CDR2 YYEEEE. The CDR3, as DNA: TGTGCCAGCAGCTTTTGGGCGGGAACTAATGAAAAACTGTTTTTT. It is translated as CASSFWAGTNEKLFF.

The rearrangement links TRBV7-8 to TRBJ2-1; 12 positions match TRBD2. Trimming cost V 5 bases and J 8 bases; bases outside gene matches: 10. The CDR3 has 16 amino acids. The germline CDR1 and CDR2 sequences are SGHVS and FQNEAQ. CDR3: CASSLRTSGITYEQFF. In DNA, the CDR3 is TGTGCCAGCAGCCTACGGACTAGCGGGATAACATATGAGCAGTTCTTC.

A single count supports this clone. V gene TRBV15 combines with J gene TRBJ2-5; a weak D match, TRBD1 (6 bases). The CDR3 runs 15 residues. The germline V gene has CDR1 LNHNV and CDR2 YYDKDF (reference sequence). V was shortened by 1 base and J by 0 bases, with 9 bases between the two germline ends. The CDR3 loop reads CATSRVDRYQETQYF. The DNA for the CDR3 is TGTGCCACCAGCAGAGTTGACAGGTACCAAGAGACCCAGTACTTC.

The rearrangement joins TRBV5-1 to TRBJ2-7; possibly TRBD2 for D (6 bases). V was cut by 4 bases and J by 0 bases, with 14 bases left in between. There are 15 residues in the CDR3. Per the germline V gene, CDR1 is SGHRS and CDR2 is YFSETQ. The CDR3 sequence is CASSRGEDSSYEQYF. The CDR3 nucleotides read TGCGCCAGCAGCCGCGGGGAGGATTCCTCCTACGAGCAGTACTTC.

The rearrangement joins TRBV6-5 to TRBJ1-1, with 12 bases fitting TRBD1. This CDR3 contains 13 residues. Germline CDR1 reads MNHEY; CDR2 reads SVGAGI. V trimming: 6 bases; J trimming: 11 bases; junction bases outside the gene matches: 7. The CDR3 spells CASSRGQGAMAFF. The CDR3 coding sequence is TGTGCCAGCAGCCGGGGACAGGGGGCGATGGCTTTCTTT.

This clone has just one count. The chain carries TRBV4-2 and TRBJ2-5; D is possibly TRBD1 (6 bases). CDR3 size: 15 residues. Trimming stripped 0 bases from V and 5 bases from J, with 13 bases between. Looked up from germline, CDR1 is LGHNA and CDR2 is YNFKEQ. In DNA form, the CDR3 reads TGTGCCAGCAGCCAAGAGAGCGGAACAGGGGAGACCCAGTACTTC. It yields the protein CASSQESGTGETQYF.